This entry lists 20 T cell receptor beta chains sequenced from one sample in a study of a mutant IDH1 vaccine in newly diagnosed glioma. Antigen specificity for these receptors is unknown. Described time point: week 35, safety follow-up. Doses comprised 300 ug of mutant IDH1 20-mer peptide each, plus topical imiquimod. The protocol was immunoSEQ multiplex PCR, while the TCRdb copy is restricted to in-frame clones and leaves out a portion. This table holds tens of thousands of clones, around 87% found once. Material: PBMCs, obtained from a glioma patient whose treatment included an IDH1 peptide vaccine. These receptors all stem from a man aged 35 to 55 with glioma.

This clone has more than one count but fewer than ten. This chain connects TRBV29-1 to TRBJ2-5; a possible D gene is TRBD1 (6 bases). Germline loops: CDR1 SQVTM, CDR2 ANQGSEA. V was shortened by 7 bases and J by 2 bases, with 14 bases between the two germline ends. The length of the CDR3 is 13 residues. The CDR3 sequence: CSAAPGAQETQYF. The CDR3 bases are TGCAGCGCTGCCCCAGGGGCACAAGAGACCCAGTACTTC.

As DNA, the CDR3 is TGTGCCAGTAGTATAGATCTTAGCGGGAGCAGCAACACAGATACGCAGTATTTT. Amino acid sequence: CASSIDLSGSSNTDTQYF. V is TRBV19 and J is TRBJ2-3; 9 nucleotides match TRBD2. The CDR3 has 18 amino acids. V dropped 0 bases and J dropped 2; count of bases not matched to a gene: 9. Germline assignment: CDR1 LNHDA and CDR2 SQIVND (reference sequence).

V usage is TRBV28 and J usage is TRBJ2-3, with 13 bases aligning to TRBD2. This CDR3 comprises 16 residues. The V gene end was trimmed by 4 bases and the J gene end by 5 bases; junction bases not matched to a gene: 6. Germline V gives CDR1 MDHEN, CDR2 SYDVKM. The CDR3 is CASSSWTSGGRDTQYF. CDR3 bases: TGTGCCAGCAGTTCGTGGACTAGCGGGGGTAGAGATACGCAGTATTTT.

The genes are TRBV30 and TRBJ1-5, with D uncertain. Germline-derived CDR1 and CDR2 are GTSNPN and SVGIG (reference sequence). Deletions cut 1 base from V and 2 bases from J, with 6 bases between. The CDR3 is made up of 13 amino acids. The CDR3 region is CAWSGQGNQPQHF. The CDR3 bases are TGTGCCTGGAGTGGACAAGGCAATCAGCCCCAGCATTTT. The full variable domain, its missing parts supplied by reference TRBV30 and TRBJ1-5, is SQTIHQWPATLVQPVGSPLSLECTVEGTSNPNLYWYRQAAGRGLQLLFYSVGIGQISSEVPQNLSASRPQDRQFILSSKKLLLSDSGFYLCAWSGQGNQPQHFGDGTRLSIL.

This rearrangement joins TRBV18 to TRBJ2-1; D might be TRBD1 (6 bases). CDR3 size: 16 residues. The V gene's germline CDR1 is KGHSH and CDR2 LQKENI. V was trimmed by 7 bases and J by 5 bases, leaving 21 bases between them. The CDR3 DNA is TGTGCCAGCTTCACCGGCTTTACAGGGAACGACAATGAGCAGTTCTTC. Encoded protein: CASFTGFTGNDNEQFF.

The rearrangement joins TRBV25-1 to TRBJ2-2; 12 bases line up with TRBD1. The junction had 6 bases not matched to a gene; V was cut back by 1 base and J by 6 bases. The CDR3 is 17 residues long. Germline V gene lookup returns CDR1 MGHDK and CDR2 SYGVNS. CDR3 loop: CASSEWGGTGGAGELFF. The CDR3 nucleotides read TGTGCCAGCAGTGAATGGGGTGGGACAGGGGGCGCCGGGGAGCTGTTTTTT.

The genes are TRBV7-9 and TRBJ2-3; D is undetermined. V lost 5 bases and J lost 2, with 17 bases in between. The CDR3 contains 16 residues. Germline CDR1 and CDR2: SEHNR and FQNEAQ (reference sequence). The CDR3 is CASSPGQTPDTDTQYF. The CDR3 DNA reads TGTGCCAGCAGCCCCGGCCAAACCCCCGACACAGATACGCAGTATTTT. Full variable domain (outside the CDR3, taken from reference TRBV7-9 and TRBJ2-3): DTGVSQNPRHKITKRGQNVTFRCDPISEHNRLYWYRQTLGQGPEFLTYFQNEAQLEKSRLLSDRFSAERPKGSFSTLEIQRTEQGDSAMYLCASSPGQTPDTDTQYFGPGTRLTVL.

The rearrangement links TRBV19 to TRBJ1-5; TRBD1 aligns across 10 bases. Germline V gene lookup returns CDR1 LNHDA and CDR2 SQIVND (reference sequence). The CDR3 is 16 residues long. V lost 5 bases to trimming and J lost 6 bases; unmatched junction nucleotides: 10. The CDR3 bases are TGTGCCAGTAGTCTACAGACAGGGGGCATCGGTCAGCCCCAGCATTTT. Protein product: CASSLQTGGIGQPQHF.

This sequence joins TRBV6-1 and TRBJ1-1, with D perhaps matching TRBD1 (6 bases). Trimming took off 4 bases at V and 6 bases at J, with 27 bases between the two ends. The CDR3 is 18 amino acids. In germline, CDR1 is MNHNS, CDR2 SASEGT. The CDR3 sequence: CASSAVREGRTAKAEAFF. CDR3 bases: TGTGCCAGCAGTGCGGTAAGGGAAGGCAGGACAGCGAAGGCTGAAGCTTTCTTT.

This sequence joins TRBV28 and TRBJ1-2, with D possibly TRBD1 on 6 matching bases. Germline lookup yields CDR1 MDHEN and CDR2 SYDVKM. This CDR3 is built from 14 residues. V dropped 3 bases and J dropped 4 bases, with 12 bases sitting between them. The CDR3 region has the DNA TGTGCCAGCAGTTTCCAGGGGCTGACCTATGGCTACACCTTC. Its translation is CASSFQGLTYGYTF.

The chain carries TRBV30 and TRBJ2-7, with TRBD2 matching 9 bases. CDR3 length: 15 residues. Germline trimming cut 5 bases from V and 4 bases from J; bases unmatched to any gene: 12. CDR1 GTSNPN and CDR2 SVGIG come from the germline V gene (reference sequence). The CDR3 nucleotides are TGTGCCTGGCGACAGTTTGGACTAGCGAAGTACGAGCAGTACTTC. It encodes CAWRQFGLAKYEQYF.

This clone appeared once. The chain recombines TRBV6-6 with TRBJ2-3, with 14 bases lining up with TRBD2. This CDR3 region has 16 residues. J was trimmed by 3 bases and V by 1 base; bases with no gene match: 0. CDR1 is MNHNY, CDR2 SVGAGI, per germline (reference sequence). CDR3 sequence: CASSYWTSGRTDTQYF. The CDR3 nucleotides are TGTGCCAGCAGTTACTGGACTAGCGGGAGGACAGATACGCAGTATTTT.

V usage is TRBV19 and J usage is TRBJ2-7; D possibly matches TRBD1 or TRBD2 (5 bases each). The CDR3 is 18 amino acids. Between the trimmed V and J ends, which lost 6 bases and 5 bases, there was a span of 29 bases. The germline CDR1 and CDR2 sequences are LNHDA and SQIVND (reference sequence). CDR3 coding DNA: TGTGCCAGTAGGGGGTTTAGCCAGGGTGTGGACCTAGCAGACGAGCAGTACTTC. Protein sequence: CASRGFSQGVDLADEQYF.

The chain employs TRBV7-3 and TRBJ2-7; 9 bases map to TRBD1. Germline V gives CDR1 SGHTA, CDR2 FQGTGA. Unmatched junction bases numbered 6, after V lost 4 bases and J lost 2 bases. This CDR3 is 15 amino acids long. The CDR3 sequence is CASSSRQGGPYEQYF. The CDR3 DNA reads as TGTGCCAGCAGCTCCCGACAGGGGGGCCCCTACGAGCAGTACTTC.

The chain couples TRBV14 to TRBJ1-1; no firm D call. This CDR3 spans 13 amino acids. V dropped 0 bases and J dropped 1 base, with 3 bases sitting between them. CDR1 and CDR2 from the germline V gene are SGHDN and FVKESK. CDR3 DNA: TGTGCCAGCAGCCAAGACTGGAACACTGAAGCTTTCTTT. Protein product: CASSQDWNTEAFF.

CDR3 protein: CASSEWGRETQYF. CDR3 nucleotide sequence: TGTGCCAGCAGTGAATGGGGAAGGGAGACCCAGTACTTC. The chain carries TRBV25-1 and TRBJ2-5, with D hard to call. With 1 base removed from V and 5 bases from J, the gap between germline ends came to 8 bases. Germline CDR1 MGHDK, CDR2 SYGVNS. The CDR3 length is 13 residues.

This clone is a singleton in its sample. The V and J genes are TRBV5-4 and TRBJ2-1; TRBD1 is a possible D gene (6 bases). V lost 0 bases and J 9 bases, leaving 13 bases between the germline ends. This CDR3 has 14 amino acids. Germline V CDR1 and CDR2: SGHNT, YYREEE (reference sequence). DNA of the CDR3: TGTGCCAGCAGCTTGGTTACCAGGGGTACTGAGCAGTTCTTC. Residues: CASSLVTRGTEQFF.

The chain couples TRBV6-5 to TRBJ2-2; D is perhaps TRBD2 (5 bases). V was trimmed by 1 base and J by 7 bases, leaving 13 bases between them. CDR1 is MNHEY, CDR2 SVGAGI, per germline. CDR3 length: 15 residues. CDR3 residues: CASSYLFSGSGELFF. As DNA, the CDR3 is TGTGCCAGCAGTTACTTGTTCTCGGGAAGCGGGGAGCTGTTTTTT.

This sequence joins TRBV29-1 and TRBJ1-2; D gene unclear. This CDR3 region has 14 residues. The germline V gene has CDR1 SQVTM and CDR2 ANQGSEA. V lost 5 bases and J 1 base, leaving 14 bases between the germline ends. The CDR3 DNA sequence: TGCAGCGTTTCCCGAGACCTAAGTAACTATGGCTACACCTTC. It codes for CSVSRDLSNYGYTF.

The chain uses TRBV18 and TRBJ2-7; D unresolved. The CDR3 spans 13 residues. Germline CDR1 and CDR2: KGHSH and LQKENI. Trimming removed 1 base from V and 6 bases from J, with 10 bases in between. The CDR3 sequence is CASSPLVEGEQYV. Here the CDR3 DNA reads TGTGCCAGCTCACCACTGGTCGAAGGCGAGCAGTACGTC.